Following are 27 T cell receptor beta chains from one sample sequenced in a study of regulatory T cells in long-lasting Graves disease. Time point of the sample: newly diagnosed GD, antithyroid drugs for less than 3 months. Construction of the TCR library relied on RNA isolated from PBMCs. For TCR beta, libraries came from iRepertoire HTBI primers and Arm-PCR of CDR3 regions. TCRdb independently ran MiXCR on the multiplex PCR reads; one entry per CDR3 protein. Among under 700,000 distinct CDR3 sequences listed, 15% to 20% were seen once. These same data were also listed under a study on T cells in Graves' hyperthyroidism and ophthalmopathy.

Here the sequenced sample was peripheral blood mononuclear cells (PBMCs), taken at new diagnosis, from a patient treated with antithyroid drugs. The receptors stem from a woman aged 35 to 59 with Graves disease.

This clonotype came up a few times. The chain joins TRBV11-3 to TRBJ2-1; TRBD2 aligns across 12 bases. This CDR3 is built from 15 residues. The germline CDR1 and CDR2 sequences are SGHNT and YENEEA. V lost 4 bases and J lost 6; bases outside the gene matches: 4. Here the CDR3 reads CASSSGLAGPNEQFF. The CDR3 nucleotides are TGTGCCAGCAGCTCCGGACTAGCGGGGCCCAATGAGCAGTTCTTC. Filled out from reference TRBV11-3 and TRBJ2-1, the complete variable domain reads EAGVVQSPRYKIIEKKQPVAFWCNPISGHNTLYWYLQNLGQGPELLIRYENEEAVDDSQLPKDRFSAERLKGVDSTLKIQPAELGDSAVYLCASSSGLAGPNEQFFGPGTRLTVL.

This clonotype was detected only a few times. V usage is TRBV7-2 and J usage is TRBJ1-6; D remains unclear. The CDR3 has 16 amino acids. Germline V CDR1 and CDR2: SGHTA, FQGNSA. Trimming stripped 3 bases from V and 9 bases from J, with 18 bases between. The CDR3 nucleotides read TGTGCCAGCAGCTTGGCCGGGGTTGGTGTAATTTCACCCCTCCACTTT. Translated, it gives CASSLAGVGVISPLHF.

This clonotype was seen more than once but under ten times. This chain joins TRBV6-5 and TRBJ2-7, with D perhaps TRBD1 or TRBD2 (5 bases each). The length of the CDR3 is 12 residues. Germline V lookup: CDR1 MNHEY, CDR2 SVGAGI. The ends were cut back, 2 bases at V and 7 bases at J, with 9 bases in the middle. CDR3 in amino acids: CASSYGTREQYF. The CDR3 DNA reads TGTGCCAGCAGTTACGGGACGAGGGAGCAGTACTTC.

The rearrangement links TRBV6-2 or TRBV6-3 to TRBJ1-4; TRBD1 might be the D (5 bases). Germline values: CDR1 MNHEY, CDR2 SVGEGT. V shed 7 bases and J shed 8 bases, with 17 bases lying between them. This CDR3 has 14 amino acids. CDR3 coding DNA: TGTGCCAGCAAGCAGGGAACTTGGGACGAAAAACTGTTTTTT. Protein: CASKQGTWDEKLFF.

This clonotype was seen more than once but under ten times. V is TRBV9 and J is TRBJ1-2, with D possibly TRBD1 on 5 matching bases. Germline V lookup: CDR1 SGDLS, CDR2 YYNGEE. V was clipped by 4 bases and J by 4 bases, with 17 bases between them. The CDR3 loop spans 15 amino acids. The DNA of the CDR3 is TGTGCCAGCAGCCGCGACAGTGCGATAGGCTATGGCTACACCTTC. It codes for CASSRDSAIGYGYTF.

This clonotype has just a few counts. The J gene is TRBJ2-1, the V gene TRBV5-1, with D unresolved. The length of the CDR3 is 14 residues. The germline gives CDR1 SGHRS, CDR2 YFSETQ. Trimming left V 1 base short and J 1 base short, with 6 bases between. CDR3 sequence (DNA): TGCGCCAGCAGCTTGTCTCAGTCCTACAATGAGCAGTTCTTC. The encoded protein is CASSLSQSYNEQFF.

This clonotype was observed many times. The CDR3 region has the DNA TGTGCCAGCAGACCTCTGGCGGGGGGCTTTAACACTGAAGCTTTCTTT. Translating gives CASRPLAGGFNTEAFF. The chain uses TRBV27 and TRBJ1-1; weak D call: TRBD1 (6 bases). There are 16 residues in the CDR3. The ends were cut back, 6 bases at V and 2 bases at J, with 19 bases in the middle. Germline CDR1 reads MNHEY; CDR2 reads SMNVEV (reference sequence).

The chain recombines TRBV7-3 with TRBJ2-1; 15 bases are a match to TRBD2. Trimming removed 4 bases from V and 7 bases from J; junction bases left unmatched: 5. Germline assignment: CDR1 SGHTA and CDR2 FQGTGA. The CDR3 spans 16 residues. CDR3: CASSSGLAGGSNEQFF. CDR3 nucleotide sequence: TGTGCCAGCAGCTCGGGACTAGCGGGGGGTTCAAATGAGCAGTTCTTC.

This clonotype was counted many times. This rearrangement joins TRBV24-1 to TRBJ1-2; 10 bases align to TRBD1. CDR3 length: 16 residues. CDR1 is KGHDR, CDR2 SFDVKD, per germline. V dropped 2 bases and J dropped 4; count of bases not matched to a gene: 6. In DNA, the CDR3 is TGTGCCACCAGTGATTCCGGCGGGGACAGGGGCTATGGCTACACCTTC. As protein: CATSDSGGDRGYGYTF.

This clonotype turned up a few times. This chain joins TRBV19 and TRBJ1-6; 8 nucleotides match TRBD1. The V segment lost 6 bases and the J segment 8 bases; nucleotides outside the gene matches: 6. This CDR3 is 14 amino acids long. Germline values: CDR1 LNHDA, CDR2 SQIVND (reference sequence). CDR3 amino acids: CASRSTGDYSPLHF. CDR3 DNA: TGTGCCAGTAGGTCGACAGGGGACTATTCACCCCTCCACTTT.

As for this clonotype: A much larger clone differs by one base, so this may be a read error. The CDR3 DNA sequence: TGTGCCAGCAGCTTGCAGGGGGTGGTCAACACTGAAGCTTTCTTT. This codes for CASSLQGVVNTEAFF. The V and J genes are TRBV11-2 and TRBJ1-1; 7 nucleotides agree with TRBD1. The V and J ends lost 3 bases and 2 bases, in that order; junction bases with no gene match: 6. Per the germline V gene, CDR1 is SGHAT and CDR2 is FQNNGV. The CDR3 has 15 residues.

This clonotype occurred many times. This rearrangement joins TRBV6-1 to TRBJ1-6; possibly TRBD1 for D (5 bases). Germline V lookup: CDR1 MNHNS, CDR2 SASEGT. Trimming shortened V by 9 bases and J by 0 bases, and 12 bases separated the two germline ends. There are 15 residues in the CDR3. The CDR3 DNA sequence: TGTGCCAGTACAGGATACAGCTCCTATAATTCACCCCTCCACTTT. Its translation: CASTGYSSYNSPLHF.

The chain joins TRBV7-2 to TRBJ2-1, with D tentatively TRBD1 or TRBD2 (6 bases each). The CDR3 extends over 15 amino acids. Per germline, CDR1 SGHTA and CDR2 FQGNSA. The germline V and J ends were trimmed by 2 bases and 8 bases, with 16 bases remaining between them. The CDR3: CASSLLTGAADEQFF. CDR3 DNA: TGTGCCAGCAGCTTATTGACGGGGGCCGCGGATGAGCAGTTCTTC.

This rearrangement joins TRBV7-2 to TRBJ1-6, with D unclear. The germline gives CDR1 SGHTA, CDR2 FQGNSA. This CDR3 region has 12 residues. V was pared by 7 bases and J by 7 bases, with 8 bases between. In DNA, the CDR3 is TGTGCCAGCACCGGGTTAAATTCACCCCTCCACTTT. Protein product: CASTGLNSPLHF. Complete variable domain (other parts from reference TRBV7-2 and TRBJ1-6): GAGVSQSPSNKVTEKGKDVELRCDPISGHTALYWYRQSLGQGLEFLIYFQGNSAPDKSGLPSDRFSAERTGGSVSTLTIQRTQQEDSAVYLCASTGLNSPLHFGNGTRLTVT.

CDR3 coding DNA: TGTGCCAGCAGCTTAGAGAGGGGTAACACCGGGGAGCTGTTTTTT. Translated, it gives CASSLERGNTGELFF. The rearrangement uses TRBV11-2 and TRBJ2-2; D may correspond to TRBD1 or TRBD2 (5 bases each). V lost 0 bases, J lost 2 bases, and 7 bases lay in between. This CDR3 has 15 residues. Germline CDR1 is SGHAT and CDR2 is FQNNGV.

The chain combines TRBV12-3 or TRBV12-4 with TRBJ1-3; D is undetermined. Trimming shortened V by 4 bases and J by 0 bases, and 13 bases separated the two germline ends. The CDR3 length is 16 residues. The CDR3 loop reads CASSWKGARSGNTIYF. As DNA, the CDR3 is TGTGCCAGCAGTTGGAAGGGCGCCCGCTCTGGAAACACCATATATTTT.

This clonotype was detected many times. The chain uses TRBV12-3 or TRBV12-4 and TRBJ1-2; D not certain. V was cut by 3 bases and J by 5 bases, with 10 bases left in between. The CDR3 sequence is 13 residues long. The CDR3 reads CASSFGASYGYTF. The CDR3 region has the DNA TGTGCCAGCAGTTTTGGCGCTTCTTATGGCTACACCTTC.

This clonotype was seen just once. A read error likely explains this, since a far larger clone differs by one base. This chain joins TRBV7-2 and TRBJ2-5; perhaps TRBD2 as D (7 bases). Trimming shortened V by 2 bases and J by 4 bases, and 20 bases separated the two germline ends. Germline lookup yields CDR1 SGHTA and CDR2 FQGNSA. The CDR3 sequence is 17 residues long. The CDR3 region has the DNA TGTGCCAGCAGCTTAACGTCGTGGGACGGGGGGCGAGAGACCCAGTACTTC. Residues: CASSLTSWDGGRETQYF.

This clonotype was detected a few times. The rearrangement links TRBV7-9 to TRBJ2-1; maybe TRBD1 (5 bases). The CDR3 sequence is 13 residues long. V was pared by 5 bases and J by 9 bases, with 14 bases between. Germline V lookup: CDR1 SEHNR, CDR2 FQNEAQ (reference sequence). CDR3 loop: CASSTGHGTEQFF. CDR3 coding DNA: TGTGCCAGCAGCACCGGACATGGCACTGAGCAGTTCTTC. The full variable domain, with the rest looked up from reference TRBV7-9 and TRBJ2-1, is DTGVSQNPRHKITKRGQNVTFRCDPISEHNRLYWYRQTLGQGPEFLTYFQNEAQLEKSRLLSDRFSAERPKGSFSTLEIQRTEQGDSAMYLCASSTGHGTEQFFGPGTRLTVL.

This clonotype was counted a few times. The chain is built from TRBV29-1 and TRBJ2-1; 14 bases agree with TRBD2. CDR1 is SQVTM, CDR2 ANQGSEA, per germline. The ends lost 0 bases at V and 12 bases at J; junction bases unmatched: 7. The CDR3 consists of 15 residues. The CDR3 reads CSVEDPTSGGAGQFF. The CDR3 DNA sequence: TGCAGCGTTGAAGATCCGACTAGCGGGGGGGCGGGGCAGTTCTTC.

This clonotype was recorded at least ten times. This rearrangement joins TRBV10-3 to TRBJ1-2, with TRBD1 matching 8 bases. This CDR3 spans 16 amino acids. The junction had 11 bases not matched to a gene; V was cut back by 5 bases and J by 3 bases. Looked up from germline, CDR1 is ENHRY and CDR2 is SYGVKD. CDR3 in amino acids: CAISPGDRGFYYGYTF. The CDR3 DNA sequence: TGTGCCATCAGTCCCGGCGACAGGGGCTTCTACTATGGCTACACCTTC.

This clonotype was detected only once. This chain connects TRBV19 to TRBJ1-6; 7 bases agree with TRBD1. V lost 4 bases to trimming and J lost 8 bases; unmatched junction nucleotides: 5. This CDR3 spans 14 amino acids. Germline-derived CDR1 and CDR2 are LNHDA and SQIVND (reference sequence). The CDR3 protein is CASSNRGIDSPLHF. The CDR3 bases are TGTGCCAGTAGTAACAGGGGCATTGATTCACCCCTCCACTTT.

The table lists this clonotype with many counts. The chain couples TRBV27 to TRBJ1-2; the D gene is possibly TRBD1 (6 bases). This CDR3 contains 13 residues. Per the germline V gene, CDR1 is MNHEY and CDR2 is SMNVEV (reference sequence). V shed 5 bases and J shed 6 bases, with 13 bases lying between them. CDR3 residues: CASSRTQGDGYTF. The CDR3, as DNA: TGTGCCAGCAGTAGAACACAGGGCGATGGCTACACCTTC.

The table lists this clonotype with many counts. The CDR3: CASSQDAGTPGNTIYF. The DNA for the CDR3 is TGTGCCAGCAGCCAAGACGCGGGGACGCCTGGAAACACCATATATTTT. The chain couples TRBV3-1 to TRBJ1-3; D is possibly TRBD1 (5 bases). The V gene lost 0 bases and the J gene lost 2 bases, with 11 bases spanning the gap. Germline V lookup: CDR1 LGHDT, CDR2 YNNKEL (reference sequence). The CDR3 consists of 16 residues.

Concerning this clonotype itself: As the CDR3 is not closed by the conserved phenylalanine or tryptophan, this likely results from a read error. The chain is built from TRBV7-2 and TRBJ2-7; 9 nucleotides align to TRBD1. The CDR3 covers 15 residues. Trimming removed 5 bases from V and 2 bases from J; junction bases left unmatched: 7. Per germline, CDR1 SGHTA and CDR2 FQGNSA. The CDR3 DNA reads as TGTGCCAGCAGCCCCCCGGGACAGGGCCCCTACGAGCAGTACCTC. Protein: CASSPPGQGPYEQYL.

This chain joins TRBV6-1 and TRBJ1-2; no reliable D call. There are 16 residues in the CDR3. The V gene's germline CDR1 is MNHNS and CDR2 SASEGT. The germline V and J ends were trimmed by 6 bases and 4 bases, with 21 bases remaining between them. CDR3 amino acids: CASRTITEAMLYGYTF. CDR3 coding DNA: TGTGCCAGCAGGACGATTACAGAAGCTATGCTCTATGGCTACACCTTC.

This clonotype was counted a few times. This rearrangement joins TRBV12-3 or TRBV12-4 to TRBJ2-2; no clear D gene. Trimming removed 1 base from V and 6 bases from J, with 9 bases in between. CDR3 length equals 14 residues. CDR3 loop: CASSLVGLAGELFF. DNA for the CDR3: TGTGCCAGCAGTTTAGTAGGGCTGGCCGGGGAGCTGTTTTTT.